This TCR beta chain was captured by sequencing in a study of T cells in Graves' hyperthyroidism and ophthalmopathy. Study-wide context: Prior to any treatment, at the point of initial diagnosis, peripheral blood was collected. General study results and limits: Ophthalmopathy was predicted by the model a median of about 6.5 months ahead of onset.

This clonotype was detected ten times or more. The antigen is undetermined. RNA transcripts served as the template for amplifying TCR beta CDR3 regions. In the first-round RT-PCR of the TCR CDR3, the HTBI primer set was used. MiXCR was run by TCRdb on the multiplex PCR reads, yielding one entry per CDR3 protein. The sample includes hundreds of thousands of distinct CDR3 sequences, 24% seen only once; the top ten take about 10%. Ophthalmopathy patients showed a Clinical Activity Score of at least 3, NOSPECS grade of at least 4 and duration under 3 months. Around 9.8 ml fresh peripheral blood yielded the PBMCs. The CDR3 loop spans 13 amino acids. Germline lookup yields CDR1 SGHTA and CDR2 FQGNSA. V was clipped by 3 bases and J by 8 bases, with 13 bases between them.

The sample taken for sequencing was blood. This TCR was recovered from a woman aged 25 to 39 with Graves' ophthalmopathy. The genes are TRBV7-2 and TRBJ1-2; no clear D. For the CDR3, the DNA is TGTGCCAGCAGCTTCGAAAAAGTGCAGGGCTACACCTTC. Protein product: CASSFEKVQGYTF. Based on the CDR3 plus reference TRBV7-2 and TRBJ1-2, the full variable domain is GAGVSQSPSNKVTEKGKDVELRCDPISGHTALYWYRQSLGQGLEFLIYFQGNSAPDKSGLPSDRFSAERTGGSVSTLTIQRTQQEDSAVYLCASSFEKVQGYTFGSGTRLTVV.